The T cell receptor (beta chain) under discussion was sequenced for a study of CXCR3-negative and CXCR3-positive naive CD8 T cells (dated 2019 in TCRdb). Some background on the complete study: In total, some 130 million TRB reads were obtained, or roughly 1.5 +/- 0.3 million reads per library. The diversity and physicochemical repertoire analyses included more than ten donors pooled from two independent experiments. For the TRBV-TRBJ cluster analysis, the naive subsets came from a handful of donors, while the memory cells came from 3 donors.

The full study reports these points: Freshly isolated PBMCs were used for most assays because CXCR3 expression went down partially after cryopreservation. Naive CXCR3-negative and CXCR3-positive cells from the same donor showed similar TRBV-TRBJ usage, whereas memory cells showed distinct patterns. Comparably high repertoire diversity was found in both naive subsets, whereas much lower repertoire diversity was found in memory CD8+ T cells. Because surface CD5, which has been linked to self-reactivity in mice, was comparable between naive subsets, TCR interaction strength was also inferred from TRB CDR3 physicochemical properties. TRB CDR3s from CXCR3-positive naive cells showed higher hydrophobicity (lower Kidera factor 4), lower energy, and higher strength and volume indices than CXCR3-negative naive cells.

As concerns this clonotype: Its antigen specificity is not known.

The listed sequencing device is NextSeq 550. The Human TCR Profiling Kit (MiLaboratory) was used to prepare UMI-labeled 5' RACE TRB cDNA libraries. The full amount of extracted RNA was used for cDNA synthesis, and the full amount of resulting cDNA was used for PCR amplification. The libraries were made side by side, with each library going through the same number of PCR cycles. Turning to the authors' computational methods: With a minimum of two reads required per UMI, MIGEC and MiXCR pulled out about 50,000 +/- 10,000 unique UMI-labeled TRB cDNA molecules from each library. On average, approximately 40,000 +/- 10,000 functional in-frame TRB CDR3 nucleotide clonotypes lacking stop codons were found per library. After downsampling to 5000 UMI-labeled TRB molecules per sample, diversity metrics such as normalized Shannon-Wiener and Chao1 were calculated in VDJtools. Clonotype-size-weighted physicochemical properties of the central five CDR3 residues (interaction energy, strength, volume and Kidera factor 4) were computed in VDJtools. After reprocessing by TCRdb, each CDR3 protein sequence is one entry, and no DNA is given. The V and J calls were not made by the authors but by TCRdb's processing. This sample's table has entries for 100,000 to 150,000 distinct CDR3 sequences. The leading ten clones occupy about 0.48% of the sample.

Each CD8+ T cell subset was flow-sorted in triplicate, and some 310,000 cells per subset were placed directly into RLT lysis buffer. To exclude memory contaminants, naive CD8+ T cells were stringently defined as CD45RO-CCR7+CD27+CD95-. Standard density gradient centrifugation was used to isolate peripheral blood mononuclear cells from buffy coats. A FACSAria III was used to flow-sort naive CD8+ T cells into CXCR3-negative and CXCR3-positive populations. Total RNA was extracted from sorted cells using an RNeasy Mini Kit. The cysteine opens and the phenylalanine closes a CDR3 of 14 amino acids. There is no recorded DNA. From a lookup of the germline V gene (reference sequence), CDR1 and CDR2 are LNHDA and SQIVND.

The V and J genes are TRBV19 and TRBJ1-1; TCRdb gives TRBD1 as the D gene, but with no DNA this cannot be confirmed. This receptor was identified in a human donor in good health. Some clones in this sample may be carry-over from other donors' samples. Sequencing was performed on naive CXCR3- CD8+ T cells from blood. Taken with the paper, the label for cell subset or site translates to: CD45RO-CCR7+CD27+CD95- naive CD8+ T cells lacking CXCR3 (TNR3-). The CDR3 loop reads CASLGGGWPTEAFF.